This T cell receptor (beta chain) is drawn from a study of blood T cells in healthy people across ages. Note on this clonotype: What it binds is unknown. Possible read error: a much larger clone is one base away.

Overall study findings and caveats: Age advanced and TCR beta diversity per million T cells fell, roughly linearly. Leaving the PBMCs unsorted stopped any conclusive comparison of naive versus antigen-experienced cells. Changes seen in expanded clonotypes were possibly confounded by donor CMV status left unknown.

The use of a sample-barcoded 5' primer and a J-beta primer mix characterized a second PCR of roughly 6 to 11 cycles. Carrying 12 random nucleotides, a template-switch adaptor labeled each individual cDNA molecule. TCRdb used MiXCR to reprocess the 5' RACE reads, holding one entry per CDR3 protein. This table holds under 2 million distinct CDR3 sequences, around 36% found once. The CDR3 has 15 amino acids. In germline, CDR1 is MGHRA, CDR2 YSYEKL. V was pared by 1 base and J by 3 bases, with 13 bases between. This receptor was identified in a woman aged 25-40 years in good health. The rearrangement joins TRBV4-1 to TRBJ2-7; possibly TRBD1 or TRBD2 for D (5 bases each). The sequencing input was blood. The CDR3 spells CASSQVSSRDYEQYF. In nucleotides, the CDR3 is TGCGCCAGCAGCCAAGTTTCTAGCAGGGACTACGAGCAGTACTTC.